This T cell receptor (beta chain) was observed in a study of blood T cell repertoires in COVID-19. This clone appeared a few times. Some clones are missing from TCRdb's copy, which holds only in-frame ones; the method was immunoSEQ multiplex PCR. The data contain 180,000 or so clones, less than 90% of them singletons. The CDR3 has 18 residues. V was trimmed by 5 bases and J by 2 bases, leaving 23 bases between them. Germline V gene data show CDR1 as SGHTA and CDR2 as FQGNSA. The clonotype originates from a woman in her seventies with COVID-19, enrolled during active disease. The chain recombines TRBV7-2 with TRBJ2-3, with D perhaps matching TRBD2 (5 bases). Material for sequencing was peripheral blood. The CDR3 reads CASSQRPSSLLYTDTQYF. CDR3 nucleotide sequence: TGTGCCAGCAGCCAGCGGCCGAGTTCCCTCCTATACACAGATACGCAGTATTTT. The entire variable domain, with the rest obtained from reference TRBV7-2 and TRBJ2-3, is as follows: GAGVSQSPSNKVTEKGKDVELRCDPISGHTALYWYRQSLGQGLEFLIYFQGNSAPDKSGLPSDRFSAERTGGSVSTLTIQRTQQEDSAVYLCASSQRPSSLLYTDTQYFGPGTRLTVL.